This TCR beta chain was sequenced for a study of blood T cell repertoires in COVID-19. In its sample, this clone was seen a few times. Method: immunoSEQ multiplex PCR; TCRdb's copy keeps in-frame clones and lacks some. The sample lists about 220,000 clones; just over 85% were seen once. This TCR came from a woman aged 50 to 65 with acute COVID-19. Sequenced material: PBMCs or T cells enriched from blood (not recorded which).

In DNA, the CDR3 is TGTGCCAGCAGCCTCCGAGAGGGACAGGGGTTTGGAAACACCATATATTTT. Residues: CASSLREGQGFGNTIYF. The V gene is TRBV7-6, the J gene TRBJ1-3, with 10 bases aligning to TRBD1. The CDR3 spans 17 residues. Germline CDR1 reads SGHVS; CDR2 reads FNYEAQ. J was trimmed by 3 bases and V by 5 bases; bases with no gene match: 10.